Below are 9 T cell receptor beta chains sequenced from a single sample in a study of blood T cell repertoires in COVID-19. TCRdb keeps only in-frame clones here, not all; method: immunoSEQ multiplex PCR. This sample has roughly 150,000 clones; approximately 83% occur once, and the top ten carry about 5.2%. The sequenced sample consisted of PBMCs or T cells enriched from blood (not recorded which). The receptors stem from a man in his 70s who had been exposed to COVID-19.

This chain connects TRBV27 to TRBJ1-4; D is uncertain. V lost 2 bases, J lost 8 bases, and 15 bases lay in between. The CDR3 runs 15 residues. In germline, CDR1 is MNHEY, CDR2 SMNVEV (reference sequence). CDR3 in amino acids: CASSLRSGSYEKLFF. CDR3 DNA: TGTGCCAGCAGTTTAAGGTCAGGTAGTTACGAAAAACTGTTTTTT.

The V gene is TRBV4-1, the J gene TRBJ2-1; D is undetermined. This CDR3 spans 16 amino acids. The V and J ends lost 0 bases and 7 bases respectively, with 16 bases between them. Germline values: CDR1 MGHRA, CDR2 YSYEKL. The CDR3 loop is CASSQEEKATKNEQFF. The CDR3 DNA sequence: TGCGCCAGCAGCCAAGAAGAAAAAGCCACGAAGAATGAGCAGTTCTTC.

In its sample, this clone was seen once. The rearrangement links TRBV5-8 to TRBJ1-1; no clear D. CDR1 SGHTS and CDR2 YDEGEE come from the germline V gene. CDR3 length equals 13 residues. Deletions cut 3 bases from V and 4 bases from J, with 10 bases between. In nucleotides, the CDR3 is TGTGCCAGCAGCTCCGGGAGGGTCACTGAAGCTTTCTTT. It codes for CASSSGRVTEAFF.

This clone was picked up a small number of times. The chain joins TRBV9 to TRBJ2-1, with TRBD2 matching 7 bases. V dropped 3 bases and J dropped 0; count of bases not matched to a gene: 12. This CDR3 spans 18 amino acids. Germline assignment: CDR1 SGDLS and CDR2 YYNGEE. CDR3 protein: CASSDTGGDHFSYNEQFF. The CDR3 region has the DNA TGTGCCAGCAGCGACACTGGGGGGGATCATTTCTCCTACAATGAGCAGTTCTTC.

This clone was recorded only once. J is TRBJ1-1 and V is TRBV21-1. TRBV21-1 is a recognized pseudogene. This CDR3 contains 14 residues. This CDR3 is CASSSGRREYEAFF. CDR3 nucleotides: TGTGCCAGCAGCAGTGGGCGGAGGGAATATGAAGCTTTCTTT.

This clone came up a few times. The chain uses TRBV11-3 and TRBJ1-5; tentatively, D is TRBD1 (6 bases). CDR1 is SGHNT, CDR2 YENEEA, per germline. Trimming removed 1 base from V and 4 bases from J, with 14 bases in between. The CDR3 has 16 residues. The CDR3 region has the DNA TGTGCCAGCAGCTTAGTTAGGACAGACTTTAATCAGCCCCAGCATTTT. Protein sequence: CASSLVRTDFNQPQHF.

This clone was detected only a few times. This chain connects TRBV18 to TRBJ2-7, with D uncertain. Trimming cost V 3 bases and J 2 bases, with 11 bases left between them. This CDR3 has 14 amino acids. In germline, CDR1 is KGHSH, CDR2 LQKENI. This chain's CDR3 is CASSPPRFPYEQYF. Written as DNA, the CDR3 is TGTGCCAGCTCACCCCCGAGGTTCCCCTACGAGCAGTACTTC.

The chain couples TRBV7-2 to TRBJ2-5; 13 positions agree with TRBD2. Germline trimming cut 5 bases from V and 6 bases from J; bases unmatched to any gene: 6. The CDR3 totals 15 residues. Germline loops: CDR1 SGHTA, CDR2 FQGNSA. The CDR3 DNA reads as TGTGCCAGCAGCCCCACTAGCGGGGGGGCGAAGACCCAGTACTTC. Protein sequence: CASSPTSGGAKTQYF.

J is TRBJ1-1 and V is TRBV19, with 7 bases fitting TRBD1. This CDR3 contains 16 residues. V shed 3 bases and J 0 bases; nucleotides not matched to a gene: 7. Germline V gene lookup returns CDR1 LNHDA and CDR2 SQIVND (reference sequence). This CDR3 is CASSMETGRVNTEAFF. The CDR3 DNA reads as TGTGCCAGTAGTATGGAGACAGGGCGGGTGAACACTGAAGCTTTCTTT.